This is a list of T cell receptor beta chains from one sample in a study of early T cells in non-severe SARS-CoV-2 infection. One entry per CDR3 protein results from TCRdb running MiXCR on the 5' RACE reads. This table holds tens of thousands of distinct CDR3 sequences, 9.9% found once. The sequencing sample was made of whole blood. The receptors derive from an adult who was a healthcare worker with PCR-confirmed SARS-CoV-2 infection or an uninfected control (not recorded which). The CDR3 runs from the conserved cysteine through the conserved F or W. A D gene is named only where the DNA matches it firmly. For some rows the clone size is stated as once, few or many, or as a class when expanded; others skip it.

v_call	j_call	clone_size	d_call	cdr3_nt	cdr3_aa
TRBV4-3	TRBJ2-5	many	-	TGCGCCAGCAGCCAAGATCGGAGCCAAGAGACCCAGTACTTC	CASSQDRSQETQYF
TRBV12-3/TRBV12-4	TRBJ2-1	-	-	TGTGCCAGCAGGGGGACGTTCCGTGAGCAGTTCTTC	CASRGTFREQFF
TRBV6-6	TRBJ2-7	many	-	TGTGCCAGCAGTTACTCGGGGTACTACGAGCAGTACTTC	CASSYSGYYEQYF
TRBV3-1	TRBJ2-3	many	-	TGTGCCAGCAGCCATAGTATACCGACTAGCACAGATACGCAGTATTTT	CASSHSIPTSTDTQYF
TRBV6-1	TRBJ2-7	many	-	TGTGCCAGCGGCGAGCTAAACTACGAGCAGTACTTC	CASGELNYEQYF
TRBV29-1	TRBJ1-3	many	TRBD1	TGCAGCGCCCTACGACAGGGAGCAGGAAACACCATATATTTT	CSALRQGAGNTIYF
TRBV30	TRBJ1-4	many	-	TGTGCCTGGATGGGGGTAGCCGAAAAACTGTTTTTT	CAWMGVAEKLFF
TRBV5-1	TRBJ1-6	many	-	TGCGCCAGCAGCCAACGCCCGGGGGAGGGATCACCCCTCCACTTT	CASSQRPGEGSPLHF
TRBV5-5	TRBJ1-2	many	TRBD1	TGTGCCAGCAGCTCCGGGACAGTCAACTATGGCTACACCTTC	CASSSGTVNYGYTF
TRBV29-1	TRBJ2-5	many	-	TGCAGCGTGGACGGGGGAGAGACCCAGTACTTC	CSVDGGETQYF
TRBV20-1	TRBJ1-1	many	-	TGCAGTGCTAGAGATGGGGGGAACACTGAAGCTTTCTTT	CSARDGGNTEAFF
TRBV7-2	TRBJ1-5	-	-	TGTGCCAGCAGCTCCCGGGGCCAGCCCCAGCATTTT	CASSSRGQPQHF
TRBV29-1	TRBJ2-5	-	-	TGCAGCGTTGAGAGGGGGGCAAGCCTACAAGAGACCCAGTACTTC	CSVERGASLQETQYF
TRBV20-1	TRBJ2-3	-	-	TGCAGTGCTAGTGACGGACAAGGGACGCAGTATTTT	CSASDGQGTQYF
TRBV19	TRBJ1-4	many	TRBD1	TGTGCCAGTAATCAGGGACAGCAGAATGAAAAACTGTTTTTT	CASNQGQQNEKLFF
TRBV18	TRBJ2-5	-	-	TGTGCCAGCTCACAGTCGCAGGGAGAGACCCAGTACTTC	CASSQSQGETQYF
TRBV6-6	TRBJ1-5	few	-	TGTGCCAGCACCCCGAACTTTAATCAGCCCCAGCATTTT	CASTPNFNQPQHF
TRBV2	TRBJ2-3	once	TRBD2	TGTGCCAGCCGAACGGGACTAGCGGCAGATACGCAGTATTTT	CASRTGLAADTQYF
TRBV29-1	TRBJ1-1	-	-	TGCAGCGTCAACACCGGCGGCACTGAAGCTTTCTTT	CSVNTGGTEAFF
TRBV28	TRBJ1-1	many	-	TGTGCCAGCAGTCGAGAATTGAACACTGAAGCTTTCTTT	CASSRELNTEAFF
TRBV6-1	TRBJ2-1	many	TRBD1	TGTGCCAGCAGTGAACGGGGACAGGAGCAGTTCTTC	CASSERGQEQFF
TRBV11-2	TRBJ2-5	many	-	TGTGCCAGCAGCTTAGATCCCGGAGAGACCCAGTACTTC	CASSLDPGETQYF
TRBV19	TRBJ2-6	few	TRBD2	TGTGCCAGTAGTATAGGGGAGGGCTCTGGGGCCAACGTCCTGACTTTC	CASSIGEGSGANVLTF
TRBV5-1	TRBJ2-3	-	TRBD1	TGCGCCAGCAGCTCCACAGGGGGAAATACGCAGTATTTT	CASSSTGGNTQYF
TRBV6-5	TRBJ2-7	once	TRBD2	TGTGCCAGCAGTTTCGATTCCGCGGGGGGCGAGACCTACGAGCAGTACTTC	CASSFDSAGGETYEQYF
TRBV20-1	TRBJ2-1	many	TRBD1	TGCAGTGCTAGGGGTGGACAGGGCAAGTACAATGAGCAGTTCTTC	CSARGGQGKYNEQFF
TRBV7-8	TRBJ1-5	-	-	TGTGCCAGCAGCTCCCAACGGGTCCAGGGGCTCAATCAGCCCCAGCATTTT	CASSSQRVQGLNQPQHF
TRBV6-5	TRBJ1-3	few	TRBD1	TGTGCCAGCAGACAGGGGAGCTCTGGAAACACCATATATTTT	CASRQGSSGNTIYF
TRBV7-6	TRBJ2-3	many	-	TGTGCCAGCAGCTTCGGGTCTTGGGGCGATACGCAGTATTTT	CASSFGSWGDTQYF
TRBV11-2	TRBJ2-3	medium-sized	-	TGTGCCAGCAGCCTACGTCACGCCAGGACAGATACGCAGTATTTT	CASSLRHARTDTQYF
TRBV6-5	TRBJ2-3	few	-	TGTGCCAGCAGTTACTCCCTGCGGGGTGGCGGGGGCCCAGATACGCAGTATTTT	CASSYSLRGGGGPDTQYF
TRBV14	TRBJ1-3	many	TRBD1	TGTGCCAGCAGCCAAGATCGGCGGAGGGGGCGAGGAAACACCATATATTTT	CASSQDRRRGRGNTIYF
TRBV7-9	TRBJ1-2	-	-	TGTGCCAGCAGCCCCCCTTGGGAGGAAGTCTATGGCTACACCTTC	CASSPPWEEVYGYTF
TRBV10-3	TRBJ2-7	many	TRBD1	TGTGCCGCACAGGGGGGCCACGAGCAGTACTTC	CAAQGGHEQYF
TRBV7-2	TRBJ2-3	few	TRBD2	TGTGCCAGCAGCCTAGGGGGACTAGCGGGCACAGATACGCAGTATTTT	CASSLGGLAGTDTQYF
TRBV20-1	TRBJ2-2	many	TRBD2	TGCAGTGCTAGAGATCCGATAGCGGGTGATACCGGGGAGCTGTTTTTT	CSARDPIAGDTGELFF
TRBV29-1	TRBJ1-2	-	TRBD1	TGCAGCGTCCTGACAGGGAGCTATGGCTACACCTTC	CSVLTGSYGYTF
TRBV5-6	TRBJ1-1	few	-	TGTGCCAGCAGCTTGCAATGGAACACTGAAGCTTTCTTT	CASSLQWNTEAFF
TRBV4-3	TRBJ1-5	few	-	TGCGCCAGCAGCCAAGGACAGCACAATCAGCCCCAGCATTTT	CASSQGQHNQPQHF
TRBV28	TRBJ2-3	-	TRBD2	TGTGCCAGCAGCCGTACACTCCGACTAGCGGATACAGATACGCAGTATTTT	CASSRTLRLADTDTQYF
TRBV5-1	TRBJ2-3	-	-	TGCGCCAGCAGCCCGGGACCCCCGGGGGATACGCAGTATTTT	CASSPGPPGDTQYF
TRBV19	TRBJ1-2	many	-	TGTGCCAGTGGGACCCTCGGGGGCTACACCTTC	CASGTLGGYTF